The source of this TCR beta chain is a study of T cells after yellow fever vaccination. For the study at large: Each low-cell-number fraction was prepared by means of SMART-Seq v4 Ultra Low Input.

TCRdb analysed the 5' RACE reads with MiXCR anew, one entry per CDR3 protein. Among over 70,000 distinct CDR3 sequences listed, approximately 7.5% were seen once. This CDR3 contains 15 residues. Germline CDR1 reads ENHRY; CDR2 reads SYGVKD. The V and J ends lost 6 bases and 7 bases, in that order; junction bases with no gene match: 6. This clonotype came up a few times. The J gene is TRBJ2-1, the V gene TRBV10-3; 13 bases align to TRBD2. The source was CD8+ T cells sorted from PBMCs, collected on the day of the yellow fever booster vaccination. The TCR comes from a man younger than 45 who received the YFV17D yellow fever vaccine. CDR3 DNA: TGTGCCATCAGCCTAGGGACTAGCGGGATTAATGAGCAGTTCTTC. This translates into CAISLGTSGINEQFF.